The T cell receptor (beta chain) described here comes from a study of T cells in localized non-small cell lung cancer (dated by TCRdb to 2019 to 2021). With respect to the entire study: Comparing tumors with uninvolved tumor-adjacent lungs, the study looked at the T cell repertoires of 220 or so patients with early-stage NSCLC. Of the NSCLC patients, 120 to 150 were male and approximately 99 were female, and the mean age was around 70 years. All 230 or so NSCLC patients in the cohort were treatment-naive and had localized lung tumors that were resected. The full study reports these points: Because multi-region tumor sequencing was not performed, intratumor heterogeneity could not be ruled out. Uninvolved tumor-adjacent lung showed the highest T cell clonality, higher than tumor, which suggests more focused antigenic responses in the uninvolved tumor-adjacent lung. Longer overall survival was associated with higher blood T cell density, whereas shorter survival was associated with higher adjacent-lung clonality. Of the top 100 tumor clones, a median of roughly 56 were detected in paired uninvolved adjacent lung; approximately 28 were also among that lung's top 100. Because the study design was exploratory, TCR variables were selected using unadjusted p-values without false-discovery rate correction.

At diagnosis, tumor, uninvolved tumor-adjacent lung and peripheral blood were collected and then preserved as a mix of FFPE and fresh-frozen material. Blood samples were analyzed as peripheral blood mononuclear cells for TCR repertoire profiling. The immunoSEQ Assay was used to sequence TCR beta CDR3 regions from DNA. Turning to the authors' computational methods: T cell density was computed as TCR beta template counts normalized to usable DNA estimated by amplifying housekeeping genes. The preseqR package was used to estimate richness by extrapolating to 400,000 templates for PBMC samples and to 120,000 templates for tissue samples. Clonality was defined as one minus Pielou's evenness. To identify tissue-enriched TCRs, differential abundance testing was run on productive amino-acid clonotypes with a minimum total count of 5 and an alpha of 0.1. Repertoire overlap between compartments was quantified with the Jaccard Index and Morisita Overlap Index. TCR beta CDR3s were clustered by GLIPH together with public tetramer-defined viral CDR3s, and at least three viral sequences plus V-gene enrichment were required for viral motifs. In TCRdb, the immuneACCESS table is reduced to in-frame sequences with V and J assigned. These tables do not hold every clone; where another copy was compared, an unresolved V gene accounts for under half, and the others remain unexplained. That table gives V, J and clone size, and the DNA gave D and trimming. Present in this sample are roughly 16,000 clones, around 79% of which were seen just once. Less than 40% of the sample goes to the ten largest clones.

This clone was recorded a few times. The clone's antigen remains unknown. Base qualities are missing; no much larger clone stands one base away. From cysteine to phenylalanine, the CDR3 is 15 amino acids long. Left in the record is the CDR3 DNA by itself, 45 bases read in frame from the first base. V is shortened by 5 bases, J by 0 bases, and the region joining them spans 11 bases. CDR1 and CDR2, per the germline V gene (reference sequence), are MNHEY and SMNVEV. This chain is built from TRBV27 and TRBJ2-1; confidence is insufficient to name the D gene. The receptor comes from a male donor at least 60 years old with stage I lung adenocarcinoma. The input for sequencing was peripheral blood, taken before any cancer treatment. The CDR3: CASSHPTNSYNEQFF. The DNA sequence is given as TGTGCCAGCAGTCACCCGACAAACTCCTACAATGAGCAGTTCTTC.